This paragraph covers one T cell receptor (beta chain) sequence. The data are from a study of blood T cell repertoires in COVID-19. The wider study: Acute and convalescent COVID-19 samples came from the United States, Italy and Spain. PBMCs, B-cell-depleted T cells, or T cells were the source of the cDNA or gDNA that made up the material.

Trimming cost V 7 bases and J 1 base, with 11 bases left between them. Germline V gene lookup returns CDR1 LNHDA and CDR2 SQIVND (reference sequence). This CDR3 spans 14 amino acids. In the authors' methods: How many nucleated cells were present was estimated from reference gene primer amplification. Only in-frame clones appear in the TCRdb table, and some are missing; sequencing was by immunoSEQ multiplex PCR. V and J calls and clone size are those listed in that table; D and trimming were worked out from the DNA. This table has about 270,000 clones, 86% appearing once. Seattle enrolled patients during active infection and tracked them longitudinally.

The chain couples TRBV19 to TRBJ1-3; D is unresolved. The receptor comes from a woman aged 25 to 39 with COVID-19, enrolled during active disease. Specimen: peripheral blood. The CDR3 DNA is TGTGCCAGTAACAAGGCGGTATCTGGAAACACCATATATTTT. It codes for CASNKAVSGNTIYF. The full variable domain, in which reference TRBV19 and TRBJ1-3 provide the parts outside the CDR3, is DGGITQSPKYLFRKEGQNVTLSCEQNLNHDAMYWYRQDPGQGLRLIYYSQIVNDFQKGDIAEGYSVSREKKESFPLTVTSAQKNPTAFYLCASNKAVSGNTIYFGEGSWLTVV.